The next 3 T cell receptor beta chains were all read from a single sample in a study of control samples from healthy donors and cancer patients. Data came from immunoSEQ multiplex PCR; TCRdb stores just in-frame clones and leaves some out. The data show about 220,000 clones, over 90% seen once. Sequencing input: blood. Every receptor here comes from a man aged 50-59 years in good health.

The chain has TRBV18 and TRBJ2-7; 7 bases are a match to TRBD2. With V trimmed by 6 bases and J by 1 base, 3 bases remained unmatched. CDR3 length equals 13 residues. In germline, CDR1 is KGHSH, CDR2 LQKENI. The CDR3 sequence: CASSPGLSYEQYF. The CDR3 coding sequence is TGTGCCAGCTCTCCGGGACTATCCTACGAGCAGTACTTC.

This clone appeared once. The J gene is TRBJ2-7, the V gene TRBV11-2, with TRBD1 identical over 7 bases. Germline CDR1 is SGHAT and CDR2 is FQNNGV. This CDR3 spans 13 amino acids. The J segment lost 3 bases and the V segment lost 2 bases, leaving 1 base of the junction unmatched. The CDR3 protein is CASSLQGVYEQYV. CDR3 coding DNA: TGTGCCAGCAGCTTACAGGGGGTCTACGAGCAGTACGTC.

The CDR3 here is CASSLVPANTEAFF. CDR3 nucleotide sequence: TGTGCCAGCAGCTTAGTACCAGCGAACACTGAAGCTTTCTTT. The chain uses TRBV7-9 and TRBJ1-1; D unclear. The ends were cut back, 1 base at V and 1 base at J, with 7 bases in the middle. The CDR3 has 14 amino acids. Germline-derived CDR1 and CDR2 are SEHNR and FQNEAQ (reference sequence).